A single sample gave rise to the 30 T cell receptor beta chains below, sequenced in a study of OX40 agonist ivuxolimab in advanced cancers. Repertoires were generated with immunoSEQ multiplex PCR, while TCRdb's copy carries only in-frame clones and drops some. Of under 90,000 clones listed, about 92% are singletons. The sample in question was CD4+ or CD8+ T cells sorted from blood, obtained in a trial of the OX40 agonist ivuxolimab. The receptors originated from an adult with an advanced solid tumor such as melanoma, head and neck, liver or kidney cancer.

The genes are TRBV5-4 and TRBJ1-2; D is possibly TRBD1 (6 bases). The germline V gene has CDR1 SGHNT and CDR2 YYREEE (reference sequence). The CDR3 is made up of 15 amino acids. The V end was cut by 6 bases, the J end by 0 bases, with 15 bases between. The CDR3 DNA reads TGTGCCAGCACACCACCGGGGGCCACTAACTATGGCTACACCTTC. As protein: CASTPPGATNYGYTF.

The chain joins TRBV27 to TRBJ1-1, with a possible D match to TRBD1 (5 bases). Germline assignment: CDR1 MNHEY and CDR2 SMNVEV (reference sequence). The V gene lost 5 bases and the J gene lost 3 bases, with 16 bases spanning the gap. This CDR3 contains 15 residues. The CDR3 reads CASSPRGGADTEAFF. The CDR3 nucleotides are TGTGCCAGCAGTCCTCGGGGAGGGGCAGACACTGAAGCTTTCTTT.

The V call is TRBV4-3, the J call TRBJ2-7; D perhaps matches TRBD1 (6 bases). Germline CDR1 LGHNA, CDR2 YSLEER. V gave up 3 bases and J gave up 3 bases, with 15 bases separating them. This CDR3 has 15 amino acids. Here the CDR3 DNA reads TGCGCCAGCAGCCATTCAGCGACAGGATTCTACGAGCAGTACTTC. Protein sequence: CASSHSATGFYEQYF.

The genes are TRBV9 and TRBJ1-6; a possible D gene is TRBD1 (5 bases). The CDR3 extends over 14 amino acids. CDR1 is SGDLS and CDR2 is YYNGEE in the germline V gene. Trimming removed 6 bases at V and 10 bases at J, with 17 bases between. CDR3 sequence reads: CASNPGGVGSPLHF. The CDR3 DNA reads as TGTGCCAGCAACCCAGGAGGGGTAGGGTCACCCCTCCACTTT.

This rearrangement joins TRBV7-6 to TRBJ2-1, with 9 nucleotides matching TRBD1. CDR1 SGHVS and CDR2 FNYEAQ come from the germline V gene. V shed 4 bases, J shed 8 bases, and the junction held 9 bases outside the gene matches. The CDR3 extends over 15 amino acids. The CDR3 bases are TGTGCCAGCAGCTCTACAGGGGGCTGGGGGGATGAGCAGTTCTTC. Translated: CASSSTGGWGDEQFF.

This rearrangement joins TRBV7-8 to TRBJ2-7; D unresolved. The CDR3 loop spans 12 amino acids. Trimming left V 6 bases short and J 6 bases short, with 12 bases between. Germline CDR1 is SGHVS and CDR2 is FQNEAQ. CDR3 sequence: CASSRALGEQYF. CDR3 in DNA: TGTGCCAGCAGTAGGGCGCTAGGCGAGCAGTACTTC.

This sequence joins TRBV15 and TRBJ2-7; D gene unclear. The CDR3 covers 16 residues. Germline CDR1 is LNHNV and CDR2 is YYDKDF (reference sequence). V was cut by 0 bases and J by 0 bases, with 12 bases left in between. The CDR3: CATSRDWQALSYEQYF. CDR3 DNA: TGTGCCACCAGCAGAGATTGGCAGGCCCTCTCCTACGAGCAGTACTTC.

The chain links TRBV27 to TRBJ2-2; no clear D. This CDR3 region has 15 residues. Trimming left V 8 bases short and J 0 bases short, with 13 bases between. Germline V gives CDR1 MNHEY, CDR2 SMNVEV (reference sequence). CDR3 bases: TGTGCCAGCGCGTCGTTGGGATCGAACACCGGGGAGCTGTTTTTT. Amino acids: CASASLGSNTGELFF.

The genes are TRBV18 and TRBJ1-4, with D possibly TRBD1 on 6 matching bases. The CDR3 consists of 15 residues. With 5 bases removed from V and 2 bases from J, the gap between germline ends came to 12 bases. The germline V gene has CDR1 KGHSH and CDR2 LQKENI. CDR3 DNA: TGTGCCAGCTCATCTCAGGGGAGGACTAATGAAAAACTGTTTTTT. Protein sequence: CASSSQGRTNEKLFF.

The rearrangement uses TRBV28 and TRBJ2-7, with D possibly being TRBD1 or TRBD2 (6 bases each). The ends were cut back, 3 bases at V and 0 bases at J, with 15 bases in the middle. CDR3 size: 16 residues. Germline values: CDR1 MDHEN, CDR2 SYDVKM. Written as DNA, the CDR3 is TGTGCCAGCAGTTTCCCCTTCGGGGGCACCTCCTACGAGCAGTACTTC. Its protein product is CASSFPFGGTSYEQYF.

V is TRBV4-1 and J is TRBJ1-5, with D tentatively TRBD1 (6 bases). Looked up from germline, CDR1 is MGHRA and CDR2 is YSYEKL. Trimming took 1 base from V and 2 from J, leaving 9 bases between them. This CDR3 is built from 15 residues. The CDR3 loop is CASSQGGGGNQPQHF. The CDR3, as DNA: TGCGCCAGCAGCCAAGGAGGGGGAGGCAATCAGCCCCAGCATTTT.

The chain combines TRBV19 with TRBJ1-1, with 9 bases lining up with TRBD1. Germline lookup yields CDR1 LNHDA and CDR2 SQIVND (reference sequence). The CDR3 runs to 13 residues. Germline trimming cut 6 bases from V and 4 bases from J; bases unmatched to any gene: 3. CDR3 coding DNA: TGTGCCAGTAGCTACAGGGGGCTCACTGAAGCTTTCTTT. Its protein is CASSYRGLTEAFF.

V usage is TRBV7-9 and J usage is TRBJ1-2, with TRBD1 as a possible D gene (6 bases). V was shortened by 7 bases and J by 4 bases, with 13 bases between the two germline ends. Germline V gene sequence: CDR1 SEHNR, CDR2 FQNEAQ (reference sequence). The CDR3 has 13 amino acids. The chain's CDR3 is CASIKAGVYGYTF. For the CDR3, the DNA is TGTGCCAGCATCAAGGCAGGGGTCTATGGCTACACCTTC.

The chain joins TRBV6-5 to TRBJ1-1; D gene uncertain. CDR1 and CDR2 from the germline V gene are MNHEY and SVGAGI. The CDR3 contains 14 residues. Trimming pared 3 bases from V and 2 bases from J, leaving 10 bases between. The CDR3 protein is CASSYSVSNTEAFF. The CDR3 region has the DNA TGTGCCAGCAGTTATAGCGTATCAAACACTGAAGCTTTCTTT.

The V gene is TRBV27, the J gene TRBJ2-7, with TRBD2 identical over 7 bases. The length of the CDR3 is 14 residues. After removal of 0 bases from V and 2 bases from J, the junction contained 1 base not matched to a gene. The germline V gene has CDR1 MNHEY and CDR2 SMNVEV (reference sequence). CDR3 coding DNA: TGTGCCAGCAGTTTATCCGGGGGGACCTACGAGCAGTACTTC. Protein product: CASSLSGGTYEQYF.

Points on this clone: Additional DNA sequences in this sample encode the identical CDR3. The V call is TRBV27, the J call TRBJ1-1, with D possibly TRBD1 on 6 matching bases. Between the trimmed V and J ends, which lost 3 bases and 2 bases, there was a span of 7 bases. Germline CDR1 reads MNHEY; CDR2 reads SMNVEV (reference sequence). The CDR3 spans 13 residues. The chain's CDR3 is CASSLGANTEAFF. DNA for the CDR3: TGTGCCAGCAGTTTGGGGGCCAACACTGAAGCTTTCTTT.

This sequence joins TRBV4-1 and TRBJ1-1; D ambiguous. Germline V gives CDR1 MGHRA, CDR2 YSYEKL. The V end was cut by 1 base, the J end by 4 bases, with 13 bases between. There are 15 residues in the CDR3. CDR3 bases: TGCGCCAGCAGCCAAGTAGTTGGGTATAGCACTGAAGCTTTCTTT. It codes for CASSQVVGYSTEAFF.

The V and J genes are TRBV29-1 and TRBJ2-2, with 7 bases fitting TRBD1. CDR3 length equals 13 residues. CDR1 and CDR2 from the germline V gene are SQVTM and ANQGSEA. J lost 4 bases, V lost 6 bases, and 5 bases had no gene match. DNA of the CDR3: TGCAGCGTCCAGGGGGTACTCACCGGGGAGCTGTTTTTT. Residues: CSVQGVLTGELFF.

V and J are TRBV5-6 and TRBJ1-3; D might be TRBD1 (5 bases). Trimming pared 4 bases from V and 4 bases from J, leaving 21 bases between. This CDR3 has 17 amino acids. The V gene's germline CDR1 is SGHDT and CDR2 YYEEEE. CDR3 bases: TGTGCCAGCAGCCCGAAGCAGGGTCTGTTGAGCGGAAACACCATATATTTT. It codes for CASSPKQGLLSGNTIYF.

The genes are TRBV19 and TRBJ2-3, with 9 nucleotides matching TRBD2. V was clipped by 6 bases and J by 6 bases; unmatched bases: 13. The CDR3 is 16 amino acids. Germline CDR1 LNHDA, CDR2 SQIVND (reference sequence). In DNA form, the CDR3 reads TGTGCCAGTAGCCACCGCCCGGGACTAGCAAGGGATACGCAGTATTTT. It codes for CASSHRPGLARDTQYF.

The gene calls are TRBV11-2 and TRBJ2-5; 8 bases map to TRBD1. Germline assignment: CDR1 SGHAT and CDR2 FQNNGV. V lost 1 base, J lost 5 bases, and 9 bases stayed unmatched. The CDR3 covers 16 residues. The CDR3 here is CASSLGRGRVRETQYF. CDR3 DNA: TGTGCCAGCAGCTTAGGCAGGGGGCGCGTGAGGGAGACCCAGTACTTC.

This rearrangement joins TRBV2 to TRBJ1-3, with D unresolved. With 3 bases removed from V and 8 bases from J, the gap between germline ends came to 11 bases. This CDR3 is 13 amino acids long. Germline V gene lookup returns CDR1 SNHLY and CDR2 FYNNEI. CDR3 residues: CASSDLGQDTIYF. The CDR3 DNA sequence: TGTGCCAGCAGTGATTTGGGTCAGGACACCATATATTTT.

This clone was seen just once. The chain joins TRBV19 to TRBJ2-7; tentatively, D is TRBD1 (5 bases). The CDR3 covers 16 residues. The germline V and J ends were trimmed by 3 bases and 0 bases, with 15 bases remaining between them. In germline, CDR1 is LNHDA, CDR2 SQIVND (reference sequence). The DNA for the CDR3 is TGTGCCAGTAGTATGGCCGCCAGGGCCAGCTCCTACGAGCAGTACTTC. Residues: CASSMAARASSYEQYF.

The CDR3 loop is CASPMWAEAFF. CDR3 DNA sequence: TGTGCCAGCCCCATGTGGGCTGAAGCTTTCTTT. The V and J genes are TRBV6-1 and TRBJ1-1; D is unclear. V lost 8 bases and J lost 6, with 10 bases in between. This CDR3 is 11 amino acids long. Germline lookup yields CDR1 MNHNS and CDR2 SASEGT.

This clone was picked up a small number of times. This rearrangement joins TRBV28 to TRBJ1-4; D is unclear. The CDR3 consists of 12 residues. V shed 2 bases and J shed 12 bases, with 10 bases lying between them. CDR1 and CDR2 from the germline V gene are MDHEN and SYDVKM. The CDR3 here is CASSLRQDQLFF. DNA for the CDR3: TGTGCCAGCAGTTTAAGGCAGGACCAACTGTTTTTT.

V gene TRBV5-1 combines with J gene TRBJ2-7; no definite D call. V was trimmed by 0 bases and J by 7 bases, leaving 8 bases between them. The CDR3 length is 12 residues. Looked up from germline, CDR1 is SGHRS and CDR2 is YFSETQ. The CDR3 coding sequence is TGCGCCAGCAGCTTGGGGCCGGAGGAGCAGTACTTC. It translates to CASSLGPEEQYF. Filled out from reference TRBV5-1 and TRBJ2-7, the complete variable domain reads KAGVTQTPRYLIKTRGQQVTLSCSPISGHRSVSWYQQTPGQGLQFLFEYFSETQRNKGNFPGRFSGRQFSNSRSEMNVSTLELGDSALYLCASSLGPEEQYFGPGTRLTVT.

The DNA for the CDR3 is TGTGCCAGAGGGGACAGGGCCTCCTATAATTCACCCCTCCACTTT. It codes for CARGDRASYNSPLHF. The rearrangement uses TRBV2 and TRBJ1-6, with TRBD1 matching over 9 bases. Germline V CDR1 and CDR2: SNHLY, FYNNEI. The CDR3 sequence is 15 residues long. The V gene end was trimmed by 9 bases and the J gene end by 0 bases; junction bases not matched to a gene: 3.

The chain carries TRBV11-2 and TRBJ2-1, with 12 nucleotides matching TRBD2. CDR1 is SGHAT, CDR2 FQNNGV, per germline. J was trimmed by 0 bases and V by 5 bases; bases with no gene match: 11. CDR3 length: 19 residues. CDR3 DNA sequence: TGTGCCAGCAGCCCCCAACTAGCGGGGGGCCTGAGCTCCTACAATGAGCAGTTCTTC. Its translation is CASSPQLAGGLSSYNEQFF.

J is TRBJ2-1 and V is TRBV27, with 10 bases fitting TRBD2. The V and J ends lost 5 bases and 4 bases, in that order; junction bases with no gene match: 17. The CDR3 spans 19 residues. Germline CDR1 MNHEY, CDR2 SMNVEV (reference sequence). The CDR3 sequence is CASSAPGMRAGGRYNEQFF. The CDR3, as DNA: TGTGCCAGCAGTGCCCCTGGGATGAGAGCGGGGGGGCGATACAATGAGCAGTTCTTC.

The chain carries TRBV6-5 and TRBJ1-1, with 7 nucleotides matching TRBD1. The CDR3 spans 15 residues. V was clipped by 0 bases and J by 10 bases; unmatched bases: 11. Germline-derived CDR1 and CDR2 are MNHEY and SVGAGI. The CDR3 reads CASSYSTGLPGGAFF. CDR3 DNA sequence: TGTGCCAGCAGTTACTCGACAGGGCTCCCTGGGGGAGCTTTCTTT.